A single sample gave rise to the 17 T cell receptor beta chains below, sequenced in a study of T cells in Graves' hyperthyroidism and ophthalmopathy (dated by TCRdb to between 2017 and 2020). The receptor library was made with multiplex PCR. The sequencer listed for this sample is Illumina HiSeq 2000. Amplification of TCR beta CDR3 regions was carried out from RNA transcripts. The TCR CDR3 was subjected to a first round of RT-PCR using the HTBI primer set and the Qiagen OneStep RT-PCR kit. Clones were called with MiXCR by TCRdb after fastp trimmed the public reads at Q25, and only in-frame beta chains were retained. When rows share a CDR3 protein, they turn into one entry using the most common DNA and genes. This sample holds about 720,000 distinct CDR3 sequences; roughly 15% were observed only once. Roughly 8% of the sample lies in the top ten. Sequences were obtained from blood. These receptors were obtained from a young man with Graves' hyperthyroidism.

This clonotype was detected only a few times. The chain has TRBV11-3 and TRBJ2-1; the D is unclear. V lost 3 bases and J lost 2, with 8 bases in between. Germline CDR1 reads SGHNT; CDR2 reads YENEEA. There are 14 residues in the CDR3. In DNA, the CDR3 is TGTGCCAGCAGCTTGAGCTCTACCTACAATGAGCAGTTCTTC. Translated: CASSLSSTYNEQFF.

In this sample, this clonotype turned up many times. This chain joins TRBV12-3 or TRBV12-4 and TRBJ2-7, with TRBD2 matching 12 bases. J gave up 6 bases and V 3 bases, and 3 bases lay outside the gene matches. CDR3 size: 14 residues. In DNA, the CDR3 is TGTGCCAGCAGTTTCACACTAGCGGGAGGCGAGCAGTACTTC. Protein: CASSFTLAGGEQYF.

With respect to this clonotype: A much larger clone lies a single base off, so this may be a read error. The gene calls are TRBV27 and TRBJ2-1; a weak D match, TRBD2 (5 bases). The V end lost 2 bases, the J end lost 6 bases, and 17 bases lay between the germline ends. This CDR3 has 16 residues. The germline V gene encodes CDR1 MNHEY and CDR2 SMNVEV (reference sequence). The CDR3 spells CASSLDGGLGANEQFF. The CDR3 DNA reads TGTGCCAGCAGTTTAGATGGCGGGCTAGGCGCCAATGAGCAGTTCTTC.

This clonotype was recorded many times. The chain is built from TRBV5-1 and TRBJ2-2; D is ambiguous. Trimming removed 5 bases from V and 5 bases from J, with 10 bases in between. Per germline, CDR1 SGHRS and CDR2 YFSETQ. CDR3 length equals 13 residues. The CDR3 DNA sequence: TGCGCCAGCAGGGGCTCCCTAACCGGGGAGCTGTTTTTT. Translated, it gives CASRGSLTGELFF.

This clonotype was counted only a few times. The rearrangement joins TRBV29-1 to TRBJ1-3; maybe TRBD1 (6 bases). Trimming removed 4 bases from V and 4 bases from J, with 11 bases in between. Germline V gives CDR1 SQVTM, CDR2 ANQGSEA. The CDR3 runs to 13 residues. CDR3 region: CSVGQDLGNTIYF. The CDR3 nucleotides read TGCAGCGTTGGACAGGATTTGGGAAACACCATATATTTT.

This clonotype was counted many times. The chain links TRBV20-1 to TRBJ2-1; TRBD1 or TRBD2 may be the D gene (5 bases each). Trimming stripped 6 bases from V and 4 bases from J, with 19 bases between. Germline CDR1 and CDR2: DFQATT and SNEGSKA (reference sequence). This CDR3 has 15 amino acids. The CDR3 coding sequence is TGCAGTGCCCCGCCCCCGGGACGGAGATACAATGAGCAGTTCTTC. This codes for CSAPPPGRRYNEQFF.

The sample holds a few counts of this clonotype. This chain links TRBV7-6 with TRBJ2-7, with TRBD1 matching 7 bases. In germline, CDR1 is SGHVS, CDR2 FNYEAQ. This CDR3 comprises 14 residues. With 5 bases clipped from V and 2 bases from J, the junction kept 6 bases outside the gene matches. The CDR3 sequence is CASSRPGQTYEQYF. The CDR3, as DNA: TGTGCCAGCAGCCGCCCGGGACAGACCTACGAGCAGTACTTC.

The V call is TRBV10-2, the J call TRBJ2-3; tentative D call: TRBD1 (5 bases). The V and J ends lost 0 bases and 5 bases respectively, with 9 bases between them. The CDR3 length is 14 residues. Looked up from germline, CDR1 is WSHSY and CDR2 is SAAADI. In DNA, the CDR3 is TGCGCCAGCAGTGAGTCTGACAGAGAAGATACGCAGTATTTT. Its translation: CASSESDREDTQYF.

The V and J genes are TRBV20-1 and TRBJ2-7; 11 bases are a match to TRBD2. CDR3 size: 15 residues. Losses at the gene ends were 3 bases for V and 4 bases for J; bases not matched to a gene: 8. Germline-derived CDR1 and CDR2 are DFQATT and SNEGSKA (reference sequence). The DNA of the CDR3 is TGCAGTGCTAGTGGGACTAGCGGACATGAGTACGAGCAGTACTTC. Its protein is CSASGTSGHEYEQYF.

The gene calls are TRBV14 and TRBJ1-1; TRBD1 might be the D (5 bases). V lost 4 bases and J 5 bases, leaving 14 bases between the germline ends. Germline-derived CDR1 and CDR2 are SGHDN and FVKESK. The CDR3 contains 14 residues. CDR3 DNA: TGTGCCAGCAGCCGGGGGGGAGGTTTGACTGAAGCTTTCTTT. Residues: CASSRGGGLTEAFF.

This clonotype has ten or more counts. The J gene is TRBJ2-5, the V gene TRBV20-1; D unclear. Germline CDR1 DFQATT, CDR2 SNEGSKA (reference sequence). The germline V and J ends were trimmed by 3 bases and 3 bases, with 14 bases remaining between them. CDR3 size: 14 residues. The CDR3 spells CSASAPIDKETQYF. The CDR3, as DNA: TGCAGTGCTAGTGCGCCTATAGATAAAGAGACCCAGTACTTC.

The chain couples TRBV20-1 to TRBJ2-7, with 7 bases aligning to TRBD1. CDR1 and CDR2 (germline): DFQATT, SNEGSKA (reference sequence). CDR3 length equals 14 residues. Unmatched junction bases numbered 7, after V lost 5 bases and J lost 0 bases. CDR3 sequence (DNA): TGCAGTGCTCATCGAGGGGACAGCTCCTACGAGCAGTACTTC. Translation: CSAHRGDSSYEQYF.

This clonotype was seen ten or more times. The CDR3 protein is CASSLGGAGGDTQYF. The DNA for the CDR3 is TGTGCCAGCAGCTTAGGAGGAGCGGGAGGAGATACGCAGTATTTT. The chain couples TRBV11-2 to TRBJ2-3, with 9 bases aligning to TRBD2. The CDR3 contains 15 residues. V was pared by 1 base and J by 5 bases, with 4 bases of the junction left unmatched. Germline V lookup: CDR1 SGHAT, CDR2 FQNNGV.

V usage is TRBV28 and J usage is TRBJ1-2; no firm D call. Germline CDR1 MDHEN, CDR2 SYDVKM. This CDR3 comprises 15 residues. The V end lost 5 bases, the J end lost 0 bases, and 13 bases lay between the germline ends. This CDR3 reads CASSVPYSANYGYTF. Here the CDR3 DNA reads TGTGCCAGCAGTGTACCTTATTCAGCTAACTATGGCTACACCTTC.

V is TRBV20-1 and J is TRBJ2-7, with D perhaps matching TRBD1 (6 bases). The CDR3 runs to 15 residues. V lost 4 bases, J lost 6 bases, and 22 bases lay in between. Germline V gene lookup returns CDR1 DFQATT and CDR2 SNEGSKA (reference sequence). As DNA, the CDR3 is TGCAGTGCTAAGGGCCCCGGGACACTCATTCCCGAGCAGTACTTC. The encoded protein is CSAKGPGTLIPEQYF.

As concerns this clonotype: A much larger clone differs by one base, so this may be a read error. This sequence joins TRBV10-3 and TRBJ2-5, with 7 bases that match TRBD2. This CDR3 is built from 12 residues. Germline CDR1 is ENHRY and CDR2 is SYGVKD. Trimming removed 2 bases from V and 7 bases from J; junction bases left unmatched: 1. CDR3 in DNA: TGTGCCATCAGTGAGACGGGAGGGACCCAGTACTTC. The encoded protein is CAISETGGTQYF.

This clonotype was counted at least ten times. The CDR3 sequence is CASSSLPTTAVYGYTF. CDR3 nucleotides: TGTGCCAGCAGTTCCCTACCAACGACAGCAGTTTATGGCTACACCTTC. This chain connects TRBV28 to TRBJ1-2; D may be TRBD1 (5 bases). This CDR3 region has 16 residues. V was trimmed by 4 bases and J by 5 bases, leaving 20 bases between them. Germline V gene lookup returns CDR1 MDHEN and CDR2 SYDVKM.